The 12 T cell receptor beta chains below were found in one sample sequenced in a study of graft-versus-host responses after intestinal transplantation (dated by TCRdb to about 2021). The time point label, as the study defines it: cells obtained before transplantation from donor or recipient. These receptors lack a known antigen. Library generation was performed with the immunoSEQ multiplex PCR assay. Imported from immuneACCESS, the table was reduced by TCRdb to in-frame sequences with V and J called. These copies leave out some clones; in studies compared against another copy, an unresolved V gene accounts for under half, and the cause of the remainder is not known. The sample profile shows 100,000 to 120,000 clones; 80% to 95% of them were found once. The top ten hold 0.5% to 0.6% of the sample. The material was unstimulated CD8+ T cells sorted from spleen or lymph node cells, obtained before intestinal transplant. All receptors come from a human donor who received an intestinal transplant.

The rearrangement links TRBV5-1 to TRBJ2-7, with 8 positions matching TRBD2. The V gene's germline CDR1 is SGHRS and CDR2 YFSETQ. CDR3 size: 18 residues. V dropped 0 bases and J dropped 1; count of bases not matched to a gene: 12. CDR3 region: CASSLDQRETSLSYEQYF. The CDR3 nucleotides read TGCGCCAGCAGCTTGGACCAGCGGGAGACCTCTCTGTCCTACGAGCAGTACTTC.

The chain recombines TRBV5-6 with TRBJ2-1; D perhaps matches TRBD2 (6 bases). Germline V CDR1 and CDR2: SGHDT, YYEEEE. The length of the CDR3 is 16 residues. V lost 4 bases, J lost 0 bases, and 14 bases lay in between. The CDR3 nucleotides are TGTGCCAGCAGCCTTAAGCGGGTAAGCTCCTACAATGAGCAGTTCTTC. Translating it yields CASSLKRVSSYNEQFF.

This CDR3 reads CASSQAAYATYEQYF. The CDR3, as DNA: TGCGCCAGCAGCCAAGCGGCGTATGCCACCTACGAGCAGTACTTC. This chain links TRBV4-1 with TRBJ2-7; D not resolved. This CDR3 contains 15 residues. V was pared by 1 base and J by 2 bases, with 12 bases between. The germline V gene has CDR1 MGHRA and CDR2 YSYEKL.

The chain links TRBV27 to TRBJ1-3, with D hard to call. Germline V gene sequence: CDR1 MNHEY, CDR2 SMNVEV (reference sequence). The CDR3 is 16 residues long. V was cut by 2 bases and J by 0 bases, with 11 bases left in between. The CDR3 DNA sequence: TGTGCCAGCAGTTTAGGCCCCGGACTCTCTGGAAACACCATATATTTT. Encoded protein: CASSLGPGLSGNTIYF.

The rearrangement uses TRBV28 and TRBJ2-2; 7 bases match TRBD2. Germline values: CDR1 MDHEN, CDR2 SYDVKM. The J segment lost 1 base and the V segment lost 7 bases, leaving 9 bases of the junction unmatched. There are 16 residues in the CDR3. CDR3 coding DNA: TGTGCCAGCACCCCCGGAGGCGGGGGGAACACCGGGGAGCTGTTTTTT. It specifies CASTPGGGGNTGELFF.

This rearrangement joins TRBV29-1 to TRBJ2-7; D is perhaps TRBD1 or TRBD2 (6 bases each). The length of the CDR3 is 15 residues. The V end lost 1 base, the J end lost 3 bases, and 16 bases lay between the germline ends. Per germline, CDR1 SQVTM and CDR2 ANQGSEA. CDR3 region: CSVEGLEGGGYEQYF. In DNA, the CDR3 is TGCAGCGTTGAAGGCCTCGAGGGGGGAGGCTACGAGCAGTACTTC.

CDR3 protein: CASSEGRVNTGELFF. CDR3 DNA sequence: TGTGCCAGCAGTGAAGGCAGGGTCAACACCGGGGAGCTGTTTTTT. This rearrangement joins TRBV25-1 to TRBJ2-2, with D possibly matching TRBD1 (5 bases). V was cut by 2 bases and J by 2 bases, with 9 bases left in between. The CDR3 consists of 15 residues. Germline CDR1 is MGHDK and CDR2 is SYGVNS. The full variable domain, completed using reference TRBV25-1 and TRBJ2-2, is EADIYQTPRYLVIGTGKKITLECSQTMGHDKMYWYQQDPGMELHLIHYSYGVNSTEKGDLSSESTVSRIRTEHFPLTLESARPSHTSQYLCASSEGRVNTGELFFGEGSRLTVL.

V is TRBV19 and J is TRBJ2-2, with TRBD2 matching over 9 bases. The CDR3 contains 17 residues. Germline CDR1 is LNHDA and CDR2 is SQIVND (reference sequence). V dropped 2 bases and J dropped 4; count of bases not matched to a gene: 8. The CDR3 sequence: CASSIMGLAVVTGELFF. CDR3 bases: TGTGCCAGTAGTATAATGGGACTAGCCGTTGTCACCGGGGAGCTGTTTTTT. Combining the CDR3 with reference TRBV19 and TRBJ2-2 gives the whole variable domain DGGITQSPKYLFRKEGQNVTLSCEQNLNHDAMYWYRQDPGQGLRLIYYSQIVNDFQKGDIAEGYSVSREKKESFPLTVTSAQKNPTAFYLCASSIMGLAVVTGELFFGEGSRLTVL.

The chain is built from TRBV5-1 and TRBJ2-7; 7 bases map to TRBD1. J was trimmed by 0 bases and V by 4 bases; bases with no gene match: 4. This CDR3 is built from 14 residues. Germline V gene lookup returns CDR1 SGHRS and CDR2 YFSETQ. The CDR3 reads CASSIRTGSYEQYF. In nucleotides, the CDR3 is TGCGCCAGCAGCATTCGGACAGGCTCCTACGAGCAGTACTTC.

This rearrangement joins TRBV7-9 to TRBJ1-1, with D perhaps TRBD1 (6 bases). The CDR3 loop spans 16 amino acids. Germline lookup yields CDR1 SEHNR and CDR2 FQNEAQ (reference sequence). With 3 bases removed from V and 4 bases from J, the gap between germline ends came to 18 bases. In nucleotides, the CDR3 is TGTGCCAGCAGCTTTGAACTTCGACAGGAGGGCACTGAAGCTTTCTTT. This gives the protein CASSFELRQEGTEAFF.

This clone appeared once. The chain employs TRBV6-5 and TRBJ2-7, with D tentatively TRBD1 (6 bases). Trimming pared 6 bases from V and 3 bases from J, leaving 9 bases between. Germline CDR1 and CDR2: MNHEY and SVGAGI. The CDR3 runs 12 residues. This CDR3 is CASRGAYYEQYF. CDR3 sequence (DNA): TGTGCCAGCAGGGGGGCGTACTACGAGCAGTACTTC.

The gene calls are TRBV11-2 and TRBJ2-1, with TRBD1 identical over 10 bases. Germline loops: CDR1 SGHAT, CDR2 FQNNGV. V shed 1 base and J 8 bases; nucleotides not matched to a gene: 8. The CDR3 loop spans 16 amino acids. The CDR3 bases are TGTGCCAGCAGCTTAGGGGGACAGGGGTTAGGAGATGAGCAGTTCTTC. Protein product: CASSLGGQGLGDEQFF.